One sample yielded the 9 T cell receptor beta chains listed below, sequenced in a study of blood T cell repertoires in COVID-19. Using immunoSEQ multiplex PCR, the repertoire was profiled, and TCRdb retains in-frame clones only, with some absent. The table lists 250,000 or so clones, approximately 90% of them singletons, with approximately 2.9% in the top ten. Sample: PBMCs or T cells enriched from blood (not recorded which). The receptors here all came from a man between 35 and 55 years old who had been exposed to COVID-19.

The chain has TRBV7-9 and TRBJ2-1, with D maybe TRBD2 (6 bases). Germline V gene lookup returns CDR1 SEHNR and CDR2 FQNEAQ (reference sequence). Trimming left V 5 bases short and J 8 bases short, with 13 bases between. The CDR3 covers 13 residues. The CDR3 loop reads CASSLDYQHEQFF. For the CDR3, the DNA is TGTGCCAGCAGCCTGGACTATCAACATGAGCAGTTCTTC.

The chain links TRBV4-3 to TRBJ1-4; D is ambiguous. The CDR3 has 15 residues. The V gene lost 0 bases and the J gene lost 4 bases, with 9 bases spanning the gap. CDR1 LGHNA and CDR2 YSLEER come from the germline V gene. For the CDR3, the DNA is TGCGCCAGCAGCCAAGAGGAGGGTGGTAATGAAAAACTGTTTTTT. It yields the protein CASSQEEGGNEKLFF.

V usage is TRBV11-2 and J usage is TRBJ2-2, with D uncertain. Germline V CDR1 and CDR2: SGHAT, FQNNGV. This CDR3 contains 14 residues. Trimming removed 1 base at V and 4 bases at J, with 7 bases between. This chain's CDR3 is CASSLGSSTGELFF. For the CDR3, the DNA is TGTGCCAGCAGCTTAGGTTCCAGCACCGGGGAGCTGTTTTTT.

This chain uses TRBV2 with TRBJ2-2; D gene ambiguous. The CDR3 runs to 13 residues. V dropped 3 bases and J dropped 6 bases, with 8 bases sitting between them. Germline lookup yields CDR1 SNHLY and CDR2 FYNNEI. CDR3 sequence reads: CASSDLGAGELFF. CDR3 in DNA: TGTGCCAGCAGTGATCTTGGAGCCGGGGAGCTGTTTTTT.

The V call is TRBV29-1, the J call TRBJ1-3; D not resolved. The V end was cut by 5 bases, the J end by 0 bases, with 11 bases between. CDR1 and CDR2 from the germline V gene are SQVTM and ANQGSEA. CDR3 length: 14 residues. CDR3 sequence reads: CSVLKSLSGNTIYF. CDR3 nucleotide sequence: TGCAGCGTTCTCAAGAGCCTCTCTGGAAACACCATATATTTT.

The chain combines TRBV28 with TRBJ2-7; 10 positions agree with TRBD2. The CDR3 is 13 amino acids. Germline values: CDR1 MDHEN, CDR2 SYDVKM. Trimming at V came to 6 bases and at J to 7 bases, leaving 6 bases not matched to a gene. DNA for the CDR3: TGTGCCAGCAGACTAGCGGGGCTTTGGGAGCAGTACTTC. Its translation is CASRLAGLWEQYF.

The chain joins TRBV18 to TRBJ2-7; 9 nucleotides match TRBD1. With 4 bases clipped from V and 7 bases from J, the junction kept 2 bases outside the gene matches. Germline-derived CDR1 and CDR2 are KGHSH and LQKENI. This CDR3 is 12 amino acids long. The CDR3 DNA follows: TGTGCCAGCTCACTCGGACAGGGGGAGCAGTACTTC. Translated: CASSLGQGEQYF.

The table lists this clone with a count of one. J is TRBJ1-4 and V is TRBV6-5; the match to TRBD1 covers 7 bases. This CDR3 is 15 amino acids long. The ends lost 1 base at V and 10 bases at J; junction bases unmatched: 9. Germline lookup yields CDR1 MNHEY and CDR2 SVGAGI. The DNA of the CDR3 is TGTGCCAGCAGTTACTGGGACAGACCGTTCGGAAAACTGTTTTTT. Encoded protein: CASSYWDRPFGKLFF.

The chain links TRBV11-2 to TRBJ2-7; maybe TRBD1 (6 bases). Trimming cost V 5 bases and J 5 bases, with 25 bases left between them. This CDR3 comprises 17 residues. Germline CDR1 is SGHAT and CDR2 is FQNNGV. The CDR3 protein is CASSHLTQGIIWNEQYF. The CDR3 coding sequence is TGTGCCAGCAGCCACCTGACACAGGGTATCATCTGGAACGAGCAGTACTTC.